This T cell receptor beta chain was recovered during a study of cytomegalovirus exposure and HLA in healthy donors. Study outcomes and limitations: It was found in a later analysis that first-cohort TCR clusters tended to co-occur in the approximately 130 validation repertoires. Associated with cytomegalovirus, according to the listing, were 150 to 200 TCR beta chains.

Clones were sequenced by immunoSEQ multiplex PCR, and TCRdb holds only the in-frame ones, with some missing. The sample has about 120,000 clones, roughly 95% seen once; the top ten hold 1.5% to 2%. Separate from the approximately 720-subject first cohort was the approximately 130-subject validation cohort, to which the donors belonged. The CDR3 has 17 residues. Germline assignment: CDR1 SGHVS and CDR2 FQNEAQ. Trimming cost V 3 bases and J 2 bases; bases outside gene matches: 6. A remark on this clone: The antigen remains unidentified.

The sequenced sample consisted of PBMCs. J is TRBJ2-5 and V is TRBV7-8, with 13 bases aligning to TRBD2. This sequence originates from a man between 18 and 35 years old in good health and CMV-seronegative. This CDR3 is CASSFGGLAGTQETQYF. In DNA form, the CDR3 reads TGTGCCAGCAGCTTCGGGGGACTAGCGGGGACACAAGAGACCCAGTACTTC.